The 20 T cell receptor beta chains given below trace back to one sample, sequenced in a study of T cell changes during pregnancy in multiple sclerosis. TCRdb's copy holds only in-frame clones and misses some; the assay was immunoSEQ multiplex PCR. This repertoire shows tens of thousands of clones, under 95% found once; its top ten account for around 0.44%. The sequencing used CD4+ T cells from peripheral blood mononuclear cells, collected after pregnancy. The receptors come from a female donor with multiple sclerosis, enrolled in a pregnancy study.

This sequence joins TRBV5-6 and TRBJ1-5; the match to TRBD1 covers 9 bases. V lost 4 bases, J lost 2 bases, and 10 bases stayed unmatched. The CDR3 has 17 residues. Germline loops: CDR1 SGHDT, CDR2 YYEEEE. CDR3: CASSPGQGKVGNQPQHF. Here the CDR3 DNA reads TGTGCCAGCAGCCCCGGACAGGGGAAGGTCGGCAATCAGCCCCAGCATTTT.

The chain recombines TRBV19 with TRBJ1-6, with D unclear. Germline CDR1 and CDR2: LNHDA and SQIVND (reference sequence). V was trimmed by 7 bases and J by 7 bases, leaving 14 bases between them. This CDR3 has 14 amino acids. DNA for the CDR3: TGTGCCAGTAAAGAGGGTCAAAACAATTCACCCCTCCACTTT. Translation gives CASKEGQNNSPLHF.

The V gene is TRBV18, the J gene TRBJ2-7, with D possibly matching TRBD2 (5 bases). V was clipped by 3 bases and J by 1 base, with 7 bases between them. CDR1 is KGHSH and CDR2 is LQKENI in the germline V gene. The CDR3 spans 13 residues. The CDR3 is CASSPGDSYEQYF. CDR3 nucleotides: TGTGCCAGCTCACCCGGGGATTCCTACGAGCAGTACTTC.

J is TRBJ2-3 and V is TRBV19; D is uncertain. This CDR3 is 14 amino acids long. CDR1 LNHDA and CDR2 SQIVND come from the germline V gene (reference sequence). Trimming removed 6 bases at V and 0 bases at J, with 10 bases between. This CDR3 reads CASRLHSSTDTQYF. The CDR3 coding sequence is TGTGCCAGTAGACTGCATTCTAGCACAGATACGCAGTATTTT.

V and J are TRBV30 and TRBJ1-1, with a weak D call TRBD1 (6 bases). This CDR3 is built from 14 residues. V lost 2 bases and J lost 5, with 15 bases in between. Germline V gene data show CDR1 as GTSNPN and CDR2 as SVGIG (reference sequence). For the CDR3, the DNA is TGTGCCTGGAGTCAGGGGCGGGGGGGTACTGAAGCTTTCTTT. It codes for CAWSQGRGGTEAFF.

V usage is TRBV6-1 and J usage is TRBJ2-7; D may be TRBD1 (5 bases). The CDR3 is 15 amino acids. The germline V gene has CDR1 MNHNS and CDR2 SASEGT. V was clipped by 6 bases and J by 2 bases, with 17 bases between them. The CDR3 DNA is TGTGCCAGCAGGTCCCAGGGTGTACAACCCTACGAGCAGTACTTC. Translating it yields CASRSQGVQPYEQYF.

The chain uses TRBV5-1 and TRBJ1-3; weak D call: TRBD1 (5 bases). Trimming took off 2 bases at V and 1 base at J, with 10 bases between the two ends. The length of the CDR3 is 15 residues. Per the germline V gene, CDR1 is SGHRS and CDR2 is YFSETQ. This CDR3 reads CASSLTPGSGNTIYF. In nucleotides, the CDR3 is TGCGCCAGCAGCTTAACTCCAGGGTCTGGAAACACCATATATTTT. The whole variable domain, filled in from reference TRBV5-1 and TRBJ1-3, reads KAGVTQTPRYLIKTRGQQVTLSCSPISGHRSVSWYQQTPGQGLQFLFEYFSETQRNKGNFPGRFSGRQFSNSRSEMNVSTLELGDSALYLCASSLTPGSGNTIYFGEGSWLTVV.

The V call is TRBV7-3, the J call TRBJ1-1; D is uncertain. The length of the CDR3 is 13 residues. The germline V and J ends were trimmed by 2 bases and 0 bases, with 4 bases remaining between them. In germline, CDR1 is SGHTA, CDR2 FQGTGA. In DNA, the CDR3 is TGTGCCAGCAGCTTATATCTGAACACTGAAGCTTTCTTT. Protein sequence: CASSLYLNTEAFF.

The chain combines TRBV6-5 with TRBJ2-5; no definite D call. CDR3 size: 13 residues. Germline V gives CDR1 MNHEY, CDR2 SVGAGI. V was clipped by 6 bases and J by 7 bases, with 15 bases between them. This CDR3 is CASSPTYWATQYF. The CDR3 bases are TGTGCCAGCAGCCCGACCTACTGGGCGACCCAGTACTTC.

Here the CDR3 reads CASSGAEQETQYF. In nucleotides, the CDR3 is TGCGCCAGCAGCGGGGCGGAGCAAGAGACCCAGTACTTC. The chain joins TRBV5-1 to TRBJ2-5, with a possible D match to TRBD1 (5 bases). The CDR3 contains 13 residues. V shed 4 bases and J shed 2 bases, with 9 bases lying between them. The germline V gene encodes CDR1 SGHRS and CDR2 YFSETQ.

The rearrangement uses TRBV9 and TRBJ1-1; 9 bases agree with TRBD1. Germline V gene data show CDR1 as SGDLS and CDR2 as YYNGEE. J lost 6 bases, V lost 1 base, and 7 bases had no gene match. CDR3 length: 15 residues. CDR3 sequence: CASSVSGQGFAEAFF. The CDR3 coding sequence is TGTGCCAGCAGCGTAAGTGGACAGGGGTTCGCTGAAGCTTTCTTT.

This chain uses TRBV5-6 with TRBJ2-5; the match to TRBD1 covers 8 bases. CDR1 and CDR2 from the germline V gene are SGHDT and YYEEEE. The CDR3 contains 16 residues. The V gene end was trimmed by 1 base and the J gene end by 3 bases; junction bases not matched to a gene: 8. In DNA form, the CDR3 reads TGTGCCAGCAGCTTGTTTTGGACAGGGACCGAAGAGACCCAGTACTTC. Protein sequence: CASSLFWTGTEETQYF.

This rearrangement joins TRBV5-1 to TRBJ2-5, with 7 bases matching TRBD1. Per the germline V gene, CDR1 is SGHRS and CDR2 is YFSETQ. The CDR3 is 15 amino acids. V dropped 0 bases and J dropped 5; count of bases not matched to a gene: 7. CDR3 in amino acids: CASSLARQGEETQYF. CDR3 sequence (DNA): TGCGCCAGCAGCTTGGCCCGTCAGGGGGAGGAGACCCAGTACTTC.

The chain links TRBV27 to TRBJ1-1, with 7 positions matching TRBD1. Looked up from germline, CDR1 is MNHEY and CDR2 is SMNVEV (reference sequence). V shed 6 bases, J shed 11 bases, and the junction held 12 bases outside the gene matches. The CDR3 totals 13 residues. The CDR3 bases are TGTGCCAGCAGGCCTACTACAGGGGAACTGGCTTTCTTT. Translation: CASRPTTGELAFF.

This chain connects TRBV7-8 to TRBJ1-2, with a tentative D call TRBD1 (5 bases). CDR3 length: 15 amino acids. Germline CDR1 SGHVS, CDR2 FQNEAQ. The germline V and J ends were trimmed by 5 bases and 5 bases, with 18 bases remaining between them. CDR3 DNA: TGTGCCAGCAGCCTCTCCACCGGGGGAACGTATGGCTACACCTTC. Amino acids: CASSLSTGGTYGYTF.

This sequence joins TRBV5-5 and TRBJ2-7; the D gene is possibly TRBD2 (7 bases). There are 14 residues in the CDR3. The germline V and J ends were trimmed by 7 bases and 5 bases, with 19 bases remaining between them. Germline assignment: CDR1 SGHKS and CDR2 YYEKEE (reference sequence). The CDR3 region has the DNA TGTGCCAGCGCCGTGGGGGGGGCAATCAACGAGCAGTACTTC. It specifies CASAVGGAINEQYF. Full variable domain (remainder filled in from reference TRBV5-5 and TRBJ2-7): DAGVTQSPTHLIKTRGQQVTLRCSPISGHKSVSWYQQVLGQGPQFIFQYYEKEERGRGNFPDRFSARQFPNYSSELNVNALLLGDSALYLCASAVGGAINEQYFGPGTRLTVT.

This chain uses TRBV7-8 with TRBJ2-7; D is uncertain. The CDR3 is made up of 13 amino acids. V lost 5 bases to trimming and J lost 2 bases, with 10 bases between them. CDR1 SGHVS and CDR2 FQNEAQ come from the germline V gene. The CDR3 is CASSPGLTYEQYF. CDR3 nucleotides: TGTGCCAGCAGCCCGGGTCTAACCTACGAGCAGTACTTC.

This rearrangement joins TRBV7-3 to TRBJ2-1; 7 nucleotides agree with TRBD2. Per the germline V gene, CDR1 is SGHTA and CDR2 is FQGTGA. J was trimmed by 4 bases and V by 5 bases; bases with no gene match: 8. The CDR3 contains 15 residues. Written as DNA, the CDR3 is TGTGCCAGCAGCCCCTCGGGGGAGGGATACAATGAGCAGTTCTTC. It specifies CASSPSGEGYNEQFF.

The rearrangement uses TRBV6-6 and TRBJ1-3; the match to TRBD1 covers 7 bases. Germline V gene sequence: CDR1 MNHNY, CDR2 SVGAGI (reference sequence). V shed 2 bases, J shed 2 bases, and the junction held 0 bases outside the gene matches. The CDR3 spans 14 residues. The CDR3 DNA sequence: TGTGCCAGCAGTTACACAGGGGCTGGAAACACCATATATTTT. It is translated as CASSYTGAGNTIYF.

This clone has a single count. This chain uses TRBV11-2 with TRBJ2-1; the match to TRBD1 covers 7 bases. The CDR3 runs to 14 residues. Germline trimming cut 1 base from V and 10 bases from J; bases unmatched to any gene: 7. Germline lookup yields CDR1 SGHAT and CDR2 FQNNGV. The CDR3 region is CASSLVNRGEEQFF. The CDR3 nucleotides are TGTGCCAGCAGCTTAGTTAACAGGGGAGAGGAGCAGTTCTTC. Using reference TRBV11-2 and TRBJ2-1 for the parts outside the CDR3, the full variable domain is EAGVAQSPRYKIIEKRQSVAFWCNPISGHATLYWYQQILGQGPKLLIQFQNNGVVDDSQLPKDRFSAERLKGVDSTLKIQPAKLEDSAVYLCASSLVNRGEEQFFGPGTRLTVL.